These T cell receptor beta chains were read from a single sample in a study of response to subunit inactivated influenza vaccine. One entry per CDR3 protein, called by TCRdb with MiXCR from the RT-PCR reads. The table has 170,000 or so distinct CDR3 sequences, about 10% seen once. The sample was CD8+ T cells sorted from PBMCs, taken roughly 24 months after vaccination. The receptors come from a man aged 45 to 70 who received an inactivated influenza vaccine. Both conserved end residues are part of each CDR3. D genes are given only for firm matches. Rows give clone size only sometimes, using once, few, many, or a class for an expanded clone.

J gene | D gene | V gene | clone size | CDR3 DNA | CDR3 protein
TRBJ2-1 | TRBD2 | TRBV20-1 | . | TGCAGTGCTAGAGATCTCGGGACTAGCGGGGGCTTCTACAATGAGCAGTTCTTC | CSARDLGTSGGFYNEQFF
TRBJ2-5 | . | TRBV25-1 | many | TGTGCCAGCAGTCCGGTTGGTTACCAAGAGACCCAGTACTTC | CASSPVGYQETQYF
TRBJ2-5 | TRBD1 | TRBV6-6 | . | TGTGCCAGCAGTTCCGGACAGGGATCGGAGACCCAGTACTTC | CASSSGQGSETQYF
TRBJ2-4 | TRBD2 | TRBV10-3 | few | TGTGCCATCAGTAGAAGCGGGGGGGCCGACATTCAGTACTTC | CAISRSGGADIQYF
TRBJ2-1 | TRBD1 | TRBV24-1 | few | TGTGCCACCAGGAGGACAGGGGGCGAGGGTGAGCAGTTCTTC | CATRRTGGEGEQFF
TRBJ2-3 | TRBD1 | TRBV29-1 | . | TGCAGCGCGATAACTGGGACAGCAACTAGCACAGATACGCAGTATTTT | CSAITGTATSTDTQYF
TRBJ2-5 | TRBD2 | TRBV12-3/TRBV12-4 | few | TGTGCCAGGGAGGGAGCGGGGCCAGAGACCCAGTACTTC | CAREGAGPETQYF
TRBJ2-7 | . | TRBV2 | many | TGTGCCAGCTTATACGACAGCAACGAGCAGTACTTC | CASLYDSNEQYF
TRBJ2-1 | . | TRBV5-1 | many | TGCGCCAGCAGCTTGACAAAAGGGCAGGCCCCGGGCAATGAGCAGTTCTTC | CASSLTKGQAPGNEQFF
TRBJ1-1 | . | TRBV6-5 | . | TGTGCCAGCAGACTCGGGACGGGGAACACTGAAGCTTTCTTT | CASRLGTGNTEAFF
TRBJ2-7 | TRBD1 | TRBV6-1 | . | TGTGCCAGCAGCGCGTGGGACAGTTCCTACGAGCAGTACTTC | CASSAWDSSYEQYF
TRBJ2-3 | . | TRBV5-1 | . | TGCGCCAGCAGCGTCATAGGGGGGGGCCCAGATAGCACAGATACGCAGTATTTT | CASSVIGGGPDSTDTQYF
TRBJ1-2 | . | TRBV2 | few | TGTGCCAGCAGTGAAGCGGTGGGAGGGATGAGTGGCTACACCTTC | CASSEAVGGMSGYTF
TRBJ2-3 | TRBD1 | TRBV4-1 | few | TGCGCCAGCAGCCGGACTCCGGGACAGGGTACAGATACGCAGTATTTT | CASSRTPGQGTDTQYF
TRBJ2-5 | . | TRBV18 | many | TGTGCCAGCTCACCAGAGACAGATTTTCGAGAGACCCAGTACTTC | CASSPETDFRETQYF
TRBJ2-3 | . | TRBV4-1 | . | TGCGCCAGCAGCCCGGCACGCACAGATACGCAGTATTTT | CASSPARTDTQYF
TRBJ1-2 | . | TRBV20-1 | . | TGCAGTGCTAGAGATAACGATTTTCACGACACCTTC | CSARDNDFHDTF
TRBJ2-1 | TRBD1 | TRBV27 | few | TGTGCCAGCAGTATCTACAGGGGTTCCTACAATGAGCAGTTCTTC | CASSIYRGSYNEQFF
TRBJ2-5 | . | TRBV20-1 | . | TGCAGTGCTACGAGCCCTAACGGGGAGACCCAGTACTTC | CSATSPNGETQYF
TRBJ2-7 | TRBD1 | TRBV5-1 | few | TGCGCCAGCAGCTTGGGCGGGACAGGGTACTACGAGCAGTACTTC | CASSLGGTGYYEQYF
TRBJ2-3 | . | TRBV7-9 | . | TGTGCCAGCAGCCGGGGGATATGGGTTACAGATACGCAGTATTTT | CASSRGIWVTDTQYF
TRBJ2-3 | . | TRBV5-6 | . | TGTGCCAGCAGCTTGGTCCCAGGGTCAGATACGCAGTATTTT | CASSLVPGSDTQYF
TRBJ2-7 | . | TRBV27 | few | TGTGCCAGCAGTTTATCAAACAGTGGGAGCTCCTACGAGCAGTACTTC | CASSLSNSGSSYEQYF
TRBJ1-1 | . | TRBV7-6 | many | TGTGCCAGCAGCTTAGGGGAGAACACTGAAGCTTTCTTT | CASSLGENTEAFF
TRBJ2-3 | TRBD1 | TRBV6-5 | many | TGTGCCAGCAGTTACTTGTTAGGGACAGGGAGCACAGATACGCAGTATTTT | CASSYLLGTGSTDTQYF
TRBJ2-1 | . | TRBV19 | many | TGTGCCAGTAGTATAGTGTATGAGCAGTTCTTC | CASSIVYEQFF
TRBJ1-2 | . | TRBV6-1 | . | TGTGCCAGTTCCCCACGGGCGCTCTATGGCTACACCTTC | CASSPRALYGYTF
TRBJ2-7 | . | TRBV4-2 | few | TGTGCCAGCAGCCAAGCCCTTGACAGAACCAGCTCCTACGAGCAGTACTTC | CASSQALDRTSSYEQYF
TRBJ2-1 | . | TRBV4-2 | . | TGTGCCAGCAGCCAAGCACTAAAGCTGTCCTACAATGAGCAGTTCTTC | CASSQALKLSYNEQFF
TRBJ1-1 | . | TRBV6-2/TRBV6-3 | . | TGTGCCAGCAGTTACTCGAACGGCCCGAACACTGAAGCTTTCTTT | CASSYSNGPNTEAFF
TRBJ1-1 | . | TRBV28 | . | TGTGCCAGCAGTTGGGGGGTCGATGAAGCTTTCTTT | CASSWGVDEAFF
TRBJ2-7 | TRBD2 | TRBV20-1 | few | TGCAGTGCGCAAGGACTAGCGGCATACGAGCAGTACTTC | CSAQGLAAYEQYF
TRBJ1-2 | . | TRBV2 | few | TGTGCCAGCAGTGAAGCGTTCGGGGAGGTCTATGGCTACACCTTC | CASSEAFGEVYGYTF